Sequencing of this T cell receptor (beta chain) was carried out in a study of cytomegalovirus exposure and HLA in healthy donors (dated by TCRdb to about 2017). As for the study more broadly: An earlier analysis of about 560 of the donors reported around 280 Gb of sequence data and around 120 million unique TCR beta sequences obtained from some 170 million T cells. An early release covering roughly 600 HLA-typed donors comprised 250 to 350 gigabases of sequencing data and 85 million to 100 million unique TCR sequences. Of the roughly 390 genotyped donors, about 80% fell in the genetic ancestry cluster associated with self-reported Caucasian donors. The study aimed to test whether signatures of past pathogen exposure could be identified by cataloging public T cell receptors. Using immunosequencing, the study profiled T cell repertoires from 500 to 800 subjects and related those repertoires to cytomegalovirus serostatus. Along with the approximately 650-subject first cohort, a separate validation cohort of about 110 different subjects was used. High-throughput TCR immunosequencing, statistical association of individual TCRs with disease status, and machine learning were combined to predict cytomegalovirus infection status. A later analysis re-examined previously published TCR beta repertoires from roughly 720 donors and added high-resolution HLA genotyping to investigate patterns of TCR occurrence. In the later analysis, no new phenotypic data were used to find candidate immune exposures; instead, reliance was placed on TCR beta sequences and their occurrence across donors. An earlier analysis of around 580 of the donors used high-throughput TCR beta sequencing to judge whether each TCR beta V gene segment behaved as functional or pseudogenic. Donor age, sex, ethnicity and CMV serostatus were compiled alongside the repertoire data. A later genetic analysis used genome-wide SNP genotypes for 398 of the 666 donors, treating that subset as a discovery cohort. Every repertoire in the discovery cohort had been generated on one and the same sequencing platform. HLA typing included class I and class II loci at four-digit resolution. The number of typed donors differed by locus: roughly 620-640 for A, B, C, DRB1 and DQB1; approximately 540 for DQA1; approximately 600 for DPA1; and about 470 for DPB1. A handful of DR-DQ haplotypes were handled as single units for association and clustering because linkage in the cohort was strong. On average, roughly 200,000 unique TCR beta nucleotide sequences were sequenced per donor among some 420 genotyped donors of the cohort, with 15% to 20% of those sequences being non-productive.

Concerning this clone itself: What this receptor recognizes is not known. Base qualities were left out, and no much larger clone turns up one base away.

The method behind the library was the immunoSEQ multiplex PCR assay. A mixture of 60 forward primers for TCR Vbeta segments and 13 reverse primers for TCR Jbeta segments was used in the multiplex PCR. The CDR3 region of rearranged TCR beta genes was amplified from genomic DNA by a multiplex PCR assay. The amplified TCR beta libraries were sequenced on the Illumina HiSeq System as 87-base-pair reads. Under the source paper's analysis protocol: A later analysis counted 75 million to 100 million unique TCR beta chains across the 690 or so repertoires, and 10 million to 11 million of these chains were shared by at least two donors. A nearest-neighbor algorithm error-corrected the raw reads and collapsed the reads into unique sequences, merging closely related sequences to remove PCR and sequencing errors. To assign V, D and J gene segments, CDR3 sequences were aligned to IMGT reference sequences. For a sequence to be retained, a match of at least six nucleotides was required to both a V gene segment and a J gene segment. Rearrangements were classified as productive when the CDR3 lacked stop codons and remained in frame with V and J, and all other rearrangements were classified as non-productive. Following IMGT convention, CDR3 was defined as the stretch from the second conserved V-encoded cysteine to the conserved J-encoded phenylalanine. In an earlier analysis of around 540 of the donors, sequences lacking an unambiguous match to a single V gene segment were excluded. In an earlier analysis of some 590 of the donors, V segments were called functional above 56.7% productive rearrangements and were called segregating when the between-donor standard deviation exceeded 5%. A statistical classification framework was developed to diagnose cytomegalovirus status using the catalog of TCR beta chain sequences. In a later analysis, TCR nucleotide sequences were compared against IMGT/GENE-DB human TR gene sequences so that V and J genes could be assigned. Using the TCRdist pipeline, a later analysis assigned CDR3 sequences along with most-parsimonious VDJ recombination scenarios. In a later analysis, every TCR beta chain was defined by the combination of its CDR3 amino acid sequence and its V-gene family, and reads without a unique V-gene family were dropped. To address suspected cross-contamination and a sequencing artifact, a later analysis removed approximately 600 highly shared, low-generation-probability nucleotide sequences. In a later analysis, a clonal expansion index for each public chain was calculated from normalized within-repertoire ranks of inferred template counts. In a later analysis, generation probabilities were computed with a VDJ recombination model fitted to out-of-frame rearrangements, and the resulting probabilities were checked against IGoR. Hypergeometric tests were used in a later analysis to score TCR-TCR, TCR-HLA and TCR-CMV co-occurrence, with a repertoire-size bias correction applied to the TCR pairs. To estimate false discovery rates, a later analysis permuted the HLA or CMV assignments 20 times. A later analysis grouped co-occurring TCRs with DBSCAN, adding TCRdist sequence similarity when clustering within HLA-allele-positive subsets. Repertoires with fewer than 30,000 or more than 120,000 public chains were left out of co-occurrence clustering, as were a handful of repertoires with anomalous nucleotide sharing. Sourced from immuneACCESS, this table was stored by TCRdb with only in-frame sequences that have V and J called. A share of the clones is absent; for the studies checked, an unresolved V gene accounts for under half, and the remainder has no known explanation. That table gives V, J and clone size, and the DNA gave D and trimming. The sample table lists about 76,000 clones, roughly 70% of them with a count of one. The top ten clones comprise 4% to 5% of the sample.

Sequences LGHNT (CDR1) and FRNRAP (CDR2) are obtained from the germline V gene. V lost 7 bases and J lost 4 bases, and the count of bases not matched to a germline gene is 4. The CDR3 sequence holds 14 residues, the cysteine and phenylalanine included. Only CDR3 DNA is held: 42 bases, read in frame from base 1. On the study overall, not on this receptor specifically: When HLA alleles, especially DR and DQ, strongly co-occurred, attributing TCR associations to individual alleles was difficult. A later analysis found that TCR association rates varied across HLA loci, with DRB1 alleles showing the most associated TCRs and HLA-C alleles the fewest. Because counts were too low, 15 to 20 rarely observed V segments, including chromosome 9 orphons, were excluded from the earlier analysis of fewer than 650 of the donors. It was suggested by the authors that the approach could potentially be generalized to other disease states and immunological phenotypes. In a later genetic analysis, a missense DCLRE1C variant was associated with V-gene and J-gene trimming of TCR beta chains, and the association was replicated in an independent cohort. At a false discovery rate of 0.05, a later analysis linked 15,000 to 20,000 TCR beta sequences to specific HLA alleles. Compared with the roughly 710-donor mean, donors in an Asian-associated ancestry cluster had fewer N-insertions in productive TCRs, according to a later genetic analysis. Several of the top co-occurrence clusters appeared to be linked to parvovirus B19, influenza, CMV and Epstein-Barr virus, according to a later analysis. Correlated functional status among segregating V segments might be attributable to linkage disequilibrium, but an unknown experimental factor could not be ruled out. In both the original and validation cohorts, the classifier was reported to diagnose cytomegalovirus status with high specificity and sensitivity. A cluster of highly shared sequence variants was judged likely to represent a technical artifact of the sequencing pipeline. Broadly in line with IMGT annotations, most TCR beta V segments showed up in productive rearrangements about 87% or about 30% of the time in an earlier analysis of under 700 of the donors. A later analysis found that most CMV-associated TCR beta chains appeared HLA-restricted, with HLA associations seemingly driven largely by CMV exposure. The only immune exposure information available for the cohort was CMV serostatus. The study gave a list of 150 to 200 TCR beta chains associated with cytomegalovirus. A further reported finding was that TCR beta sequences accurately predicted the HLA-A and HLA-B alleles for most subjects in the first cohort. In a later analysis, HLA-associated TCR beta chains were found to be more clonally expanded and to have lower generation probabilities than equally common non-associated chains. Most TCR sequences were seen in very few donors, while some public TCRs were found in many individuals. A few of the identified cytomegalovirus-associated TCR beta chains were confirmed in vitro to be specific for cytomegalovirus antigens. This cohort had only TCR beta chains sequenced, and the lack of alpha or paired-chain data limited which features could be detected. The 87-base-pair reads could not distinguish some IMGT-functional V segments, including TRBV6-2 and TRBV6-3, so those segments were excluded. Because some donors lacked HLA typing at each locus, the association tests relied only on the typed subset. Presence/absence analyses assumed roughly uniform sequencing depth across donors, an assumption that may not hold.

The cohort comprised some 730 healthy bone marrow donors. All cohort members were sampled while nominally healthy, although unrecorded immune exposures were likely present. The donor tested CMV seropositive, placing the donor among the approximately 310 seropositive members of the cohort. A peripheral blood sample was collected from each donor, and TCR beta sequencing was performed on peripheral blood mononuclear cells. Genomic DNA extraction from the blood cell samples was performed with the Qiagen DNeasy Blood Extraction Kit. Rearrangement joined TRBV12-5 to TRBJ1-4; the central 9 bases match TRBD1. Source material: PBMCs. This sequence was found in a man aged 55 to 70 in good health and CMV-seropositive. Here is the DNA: TGTGCTAGTGCCCAGACAGGGGGTAATGAAAAACTGTTTTTT. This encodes CASAQTGGNEKLFF.